The 28 T cell receptor beta chains given below trace back to one sample, sequenced in a study of cytomegalovirus exposure and HLA in healthy donors. The study ran its PCR with 60 Vbeta and 13 Jbeta primers. Repertoires were generated with immunoSEQ multiplex PCR, while TCRdb's copy carries only in-frame clones and drops some. The sample holds some 150,000 clones; just under 70% are singletons and the top ten take more than 4%. The sequenced material came from PBMCs. These receptors came from a man in his sixties in good health and CMV-seronegative.

This clone was detected only a few times. The gene calls are TRBV30 and TRBJ2-7; 7 nucleotides line up with TRBD1. Looked up from germline, CDR1 is GTSNPN and CDR2 is SVGIG (reference sequence). J was trimmed by 2 bases and V by 2 bases; bases with no gene match: 12. This CDR3 is 16 amino acids long. CDR3 residues: CAWSNPGQRRTYEQYF. In DNA, the CDR3 is TGTGCCTGGAGTAACCCGGGACAGCGAAGGACCTACGAGCAGTACTTC. Full variable domain (outside the CDR3, taken from reference TRBV30 and TRBJ2-7): SQTIHQWPATLVQPVGSPLSLECTVEGTSNPNLYWYRQAAGRGLQLLFYSVGIGQISSEVPQNLSASRPQDRQFILSSKKLLLSDSGFYLCAWSNPGQRRTYEQYFGPGTRLTVT.

The rearrangement joins TRBV30 to TRBJ1-3, with a possible D match to TRBD1 (5 bases). Trimming stripped 3 bases from V and 6 bases from J, with 15 bases between. CDR1 GTSNPN and CDR2 SVGIG come from the germline V gene (reference sequence). The length of the CDR3 is 14 residues. The CDR3 region has the DNA TGTGCCTGGAGGGCCGGGGGTTGGGCAAACACCATATATTTT. Its protein is CAWRAGGWANTIYF. Combining the CDR3 with reference TRBV30 and TRBJ1-3 gives the whole variable domain SQTIHQWPATLVQPVGSPLSLECTVEGTSNPNLYWYRQAAGRGLQLLFYSVGIGQISSEVPQNLSASRPQDRQFILSSKKLLLSDSGFYLCAWRAGGWANTIYFGEGSWLTVV.

This clone was observed a few times. The chain couples TRBV28 to TRBJ2-7; a possible D gene is TRBD1 (6 bases). The CDR3 length is 14 residues. Germline V lookup: CDR1 MDHEN, CDR2 SYDVKM. The ends were cut back, 5 bases at V and 2 bases at J, with 13 bases in the middle. The CDR3 here is CASSPFDRPYEQYF. CDR3 in DNA: TGTGCCAGCAGTCCCTTTGACAGGCCCTACGAGCAGTACTTC.

This clone has just a few counts. The chain combines TRBV7-6 with TRBJ2-7; possible D gene TRBD2, 5 bases. This CDR3 is 12 amino acids long. CDR1 is SGHVS, CDR2 FNYEAQ, per germline. V lost 1 base and J 7 bases, leaving 8 bases between the germline ends. This CDR3 is CASSLVGEEQYF. CDR3 DNA sequence: TGTGCCAGCAGCTTAGTTGGGGAGGAGCAGTACTTC.

The chain has TRBV7-6 and TRBJ1-5, with no clear D. The germline V gene encodes CDR1 SGHVS and CDR2 FNYEAQ. This CDR3 has 17 amino acids. Between the trimmed V and J ends, which lost 1 base and 2 bases, there was a span of 15 bases. CDR3 DNA: TGTGCCAGCAGCTTAGGTGCGGGTCGCTGGGGCAATCAGCCCCAGCATTTT. Amino acid sequence: CASSLGAGRWGNQPQHF.

The chain joins TRBV11-2 to TRBJ1-4, with unresolved D. Deletions cut 4 bases from V and 6 bases from J, with 9 bases between. This CDR3 has 13 amino acids. Germline CDR1 SGHAT, CDR2 FQNNGV. For the CDR3, the DNA is TGTGCCAGCAGCTCGGAGCTGGATGAAAAACTGTTTTTT. Protein product: CASSSELDEKLFF.

The genes are TRBV9 and TRBJ2-3; the match to TRBD1 covers 7 bases. Germline-derived CDR1 and CDR2 are SGDLS and YYNGEE. The V gene end was trimmed by 3 bases and the J gene end by 6 bases; junction bases not matched to a gene: 10. CDR3 length: 15 residues. The CDR3 spells CASSDTGVDEDTQYF. CDR3 coding DNA: TGTGCCAGCAGCGATACAGGGGTGGACGAGGATACGCAGTATTTT.

This clone appeared a few times. The V call is TRBV5-5, the J call TRBJ1-5; 8 nucleotides line up with TRBD1. The CDR3 length is 15 residues. CDR1 and CDR2 (germline): SGHKS, YYEKEE (reference sequence). J gave up 6 bases and V 1 base, and 6 bases lay outside the gene matches. Written as DNA, the CDR3 is TGTGCCAGCAGCTTGTTGTGGCAGGGGGCTCAGCCCCAGCATTTT. Its translation: CASSLLWQGAQPQHF.

The genes are TRBV6-5 and TRBJ2-1, with a weak D call TRBD2 (6 bases). Trimming removed 8 bases at V and 7 bases at J, with 21 bases between. Per germline, CDR1 MNHEY and CDR2 SVGAGI. The CDR3 consists of 15 residues. The CDR3, as DNA: TGTGCCAGCGCGAAGGACGGGAGTGGTAGGAATGAGCAGTTCTTC. This gives the protein CASAKDGSGRNEQFF.

In this sample, this clone turned up once. The chain links TRBV28 to TRBJ1-1, with unresolved D. Trimming cost V 6 bases and J 11 bases, with 13 bases left between them. CDR1 MDHEN and CDR2 SYDVKM come from the germline V gene. The CDR3 consists of 11 residues. The CDR3 DNA is TGTGCCAGCAGCTGGACCCGGAGGGCTTTCTTT. Encoded protein: CASSWTRRAFF.

V usage is TRBV5-1 and J usage is TRBJ2-1, with a tentative D call TRBD2 (6 bases). Trimming removed 3 bases from V and 5 bases from J, with 18 bases in between. This CDR3 is built from 16 residues. Germline values: CDR1 SGHRS, CDR2 YFSETQ. The CDR3 nucleotides read TGCGCCAGCAGCTCCGGGAGCCCTCTGGGGGACAATGAGCAGTTCTTC. Translating gives CASSSGSPLGDNEQFF.

This chain connects TRBV13 to TRBJ1-6; 9 bases fit TRBD1. CDR1 is PRHDT and CDR2 is FYEKMQ in the germline V gene (reference sequence). V dropped 6 bases and J dropped 2; count of bases not matched to a gene: 8. This CDR3 has 17 amino acids. The CDR3 loop is CASRHGTGRTYNSPLHF. CDR3 in DNA: TGTGCCAGCAGACATGGGACAGGGAGAACCTATAATTCACCCCTCCACTTT.

The rearrangement joins TRBV5-4 to TRBJ1-1; 12 bases agree with TRBD1. Trimming cost V 4 bases and J 5 bases; bases outside gene matches: 9. CDR1 SGHNT and CDR2 YYREEE come from the germline V gene (reference sequence). This CDR3 spans 16 amino acids. The CDR3 DNA reads TGTGCCAGCAGCCCGGAGGGACAGGGGGCGCAGACTGAAGCTTTCTTT. This codes for CASSPEGQGAQTEAFF.

The chain uses TRBV7-2 and TRBJ2-7, with TRBD1 matching over 7 bases. The CDR3 loop spans 15 amino acids. Per germline, CDR1 SGHTA and CDR2 FQGNSA. Losses at the gene ends were 5 bases for V and 0 bases for J; bases not matched to a gene: 7. Here the CDR3 DNA reads TGTGCCAGCAGCGACCGGACAGGCAGCTCCTACGAGCAGTACTTC. This translates into CASSDRTGSSYEQYF.

V and J are TRBV7-9 and TRBJ2-7; TRBD1 agrees at 9 bases. The trim removed 6 bases at V and 6 bases at J, leaving 12 bases unmatched. This CDR3 is 15 amino acids long. CDR1 SEHNR and CDR2 FQNEAQ come from the germline V gene (reference sequence). The CDR3 coding sequence is TGTGCCAGCAGTTCGGGACAGGGACAGGACAGCGAGCAGTACTTC. Protein sequence: CASSSGQGQDSEQYF.

This rearrangement joins TRBV7-2 to TRBJ2-7; TRBD2 matches at 7 bases. The V gene's germline CDR1 is SGHTA and CDR2 FQGNSA. The CDR3 spans 16 residues. After removal of 3 bases from V and 2 bases from J, the junction contained 10 bases not matched to a gene. CDR3: CASSLGLGAGAYEQYF. CDR3 in DNA: TGTGCCAGCAGCTTGGGCCTTGGGGCGGGAGCCTACGAGCAGTACTTC. The whole variable domain, filled in from reference TRBV7-2 and TRBJ2-7, reads GAGVSQSPSNKVTEKGKDVELRCDPISGHTALYWYRQSLGQGLEFLIYFQGNSAPDKSGLPSDRFSAERTGGSVSTLTIQRTQQEDSAVYLCASSLGLGAGAYEQYFGPGTRLTVT.

The chain uses TRBV27 and TRBJ1-4; 10 bases fit TRBD1. This CDR3 comprises 15 residues. V lost 5 bases and J lost 4; bases outside the gene matches: 4. CDR1 is MNHEY, CDR2 SMNVEV, per germline (reference sequence). CDR3 sequence: CASSTGTGVNEKLFF. The CDR3 nucleotides are TGTGCCAGCAGTACCGGGACAGGGGTTAATGAAAAACTGTTTTTT.

The rearrangement links TRBV7-9 to TRBJ2-2; a possible D gene is TRBD2 (7 bases). CDR3 length equals 16 residues. The ends were cut back, 5 bases at V and 7 bases at J, with 20 bases in the middle. CDR1 is SEHNR and CDR2 is FQNEAQ in the germline V gene (reference sequence). The CDR3 protein is CASSPQRGGSGGELFF. The CDR3 DNA reads as TGTGCCAGCAGCCCCCAGAGGGGGGGCTCAGGCGGGGAGCTGTTTTTT.

This clone has a single count. V usage is TRBV5-1 and J usage is TRBJ1-3, with D possibly matching TRBD1 (6 bases). V was pared by 4 bases and J by 8 bases, with 19 bases between. The CDR3 totals 15 residues. Germline V gene lookup returns CDR1 SGHRS and CDR2 YFSETQ. CDR3 protein: CASSLRTDLVDTIYF. CDR3 nucleotides: TGCGCCAGCAGCCTCCGGACAGACCTCGTGGACACCATATATTTT.

CDR3 sequence: CASSSGQEATEAFF. CDR3 sequence (DNA): TGTGCCAGCAGCTCCGGACAGGAGGCCACTGAAGCTTTCTTT. The V call is TRBV6-6, the J call TRBJ1-1, with TRBD1 matching 7 bases. V dropped 6 bases and J dropped 4; count of bases not matched to a gene: 8. Germline V CDR1 and CDR2: MNHNY, SVGAGI (reference sequence). This CDR3 comprises 14 residues.

The table lists this clone with a few counts. Here the CDR3 omits its conserved ending phenylalanine or tryptophan, so a read error is the likely source. The DNA is omitted, as the CDR3 cannot be located on it reliably, and the CDR3 follows TCRdb's listing. The chain recombines TRBV6-6 with TRBJ1-1; no check of the table's D call, TRBD1, against the DNA was made. The CDR3 region is 15 residues in length, termini included. Per germline, CDR1 MNHNY and CDR2 SVGAGI (reference sequence). The CDR3: CASSHLQQGGSPPVI.

V and J are TRBV7-9 and TRBJ2-5; 9 bases align to TRBD1. Germline CDR1 SEHNR, CDR2 FQNEAQ (reference sequence). CDR3 length: 13 residues. The junction had 3 bases not matched to a gene; V was cut back by 5 bases and J by 5 bases. CDR3: CASSTGQGETQYF. DNA for the CDR3: TGTGCCAGCAGCACAGGACAGGGGGAGACCCAGTACTTC.

This clone has only one observation. The rearrangement links TRBV28 to TRBJ1-5; 10 nucleotides agree with TRBD1. Germline values: CDR1 MDHEN, CDR2 SYDVKM. This CDR3 has 16 residues. V lost 0 bases and J lost 4; bases outside the gene matches: 3. The CDR3 is CASSLWGTGVNQPQHF. DNA of the CDR3: TGTGCCAGCAGTTTATGGGGGACAGGGGTTAATCAGCCCCAGCATTTT.

This sequence joins TRBV4-1 and TRBJ2-3, with 11 bases fitting TRBD2. The CDR3 covers 19 residues. Germline lookup yields CDR1 MGHRA and CDR2 YSYEKL. Trimming removed 0 bases from V and 6 bases from J; junction bases left unmatched: 14. The CDR3: CASSQELSGRAGAFDTQYF. As DNA, the CDR3 is TGCGCCAGCAGCCAAGAACTTAGCGGGAGGGCGGGTGCCTTTGATACGCAGTATTTT.

The chain couples TRBV28 to TRBJ2-6, with D possibly TRBD1 on 6 matching bases. CDR1 and CDR2 (germline): MDHEN, SYDVKM. Trimming took 6 bases from V and 0 from J, leaving 21 bases between them. This CDR3 has 19 amino acids. The DNA for the CDR3 is TGTGCCAGCAGCCGACCTTCGACAGGTCTGCGCTCTGGGGCCAACGTCCTGACTTTC. This codes for CASSRPSTGLRSGANVLTF.

This chain uses TRBV30 with TRBJ1-6; D unresolved. Germline-derived CDR1 and CDR2 are GTSNPN and SVGIG (reference sequence). CDR3 size: 15 residues. V dropped 1 base and J dropped 0 bases, with 7 bases sitting between them. The CDR3 DNA is TGTGCCTGGAGTGCGGTAAACTCCTATAATTCACCCCTCCACTTT. Translation gives CAWSAVNSYNSPLHF.

V and J are TRBV5-4 and TRBJ1-5; possible D gene TRBD1, 6 bases. The CDR3 consists of 15 residues. Trimming took 1 base from V and 5 from J, leaving 13 bases between them. Germline CDR1 is SGHNT and CDR2 is YYREEE (reference sequence). CDR3 in DNA: TGTGCCAGCAGCTTGAGCCCAGGGGAACATCAGCCCCAGCATTTT. Translated, it gives CASSLSPGEHQPQHF.

V and J are TRBV6-1 and TRBJ2-7; D is undetermined. The CDR3 loop spans 15 amino acids. Germline-derived CDR1 and CDR2 are MNHNS and SASEGT. Deletions cut 1 base from V and 3 bases from J, with 13 bases between. Here the CDR3 DNA reads TGTGCCAGCAGTGAAGGGAGTGAACACAACTACGAGCAGTACTTC. The encoded protein is CASSEGSEHNYEQYF.